These 23 T cell receptor beta chains originate from one sample sequenced in a study of cytomegalovirus exposure and HLA in healthy donors (TCRdb year 2017). Receptors were amplified or captured by the immunoSEQ multiplex PCR assay. For the multiplex PCR, a mixture combining 60 forward primers for TCR Vbeta segments and 13 reverse primers for TCR Jbeta segments was used. The immuneACCESS repertoire file appears here via TCRdb, limited to in-frame rearrangements. These files lack a portion of the clones; in checked studies, under half of the deficit traces to unresolved V genes, and the cause of the others is not known. This sample's table lists 110,000 to 150,000 clones. The leading ten clones occupy 2% to 2.5% of the sample. The sample taken for sequencing was PBMCs. All receptors come from a woman in her late teens or twenties in good health and CMV-seronegative.

This chain uses TRBV25-1 with TRBJ2-5; D remains ambiguous. Trimming removed 5 bases from V and 4 bases from J, with 8 bases in between. Germline loops: CDR1 MGHDK, CDR2 SYGVNS. This CDR3 spans 12 amino acids. Written as DNA, the CDR3 is TGTGCCAGCAGTTTTACAAGAGAGACCCAGTACTTC. Its translation is CASSFTRETQYF.

The rearrangement joins TRBV29-1 to TRBJ2-1; 7 bases map to TRBD1. This CDR3 has 16 residues. Trimming cost V 6 bases and J 3 bases; bases outside gene matches: 14. Per germline, CDR1 SQVTM and CDR2 ANQGSEA. This chain's CDR3 is CSVDRVGHRGYNEQFF. The CDR3 DNA follows: TGCAGCGTAGACAGGGTAGGGCACCGAGGCTACAATGAGCAGTTCTTC.

V is TRBV7-9 and J is TRBJ2-1; a weak D match, TRBD2 (6 bases). The CDR3 consists of 16 residues. Germline-derived CDR1 and CDR2 are SEHNR and FQNEAQ (reference sequence). Trimming shortened V by 2 bases and J by 2 bases, and 13 bases separated the two germline ends. CDR3 residues: CASSLMGGITYNEQFF. CDR3 nucleotide sequence: TGTGCCAGCAGCTTAATGGGCGGGATAACCTACAATGAGCAGTTCTTC.

The rearrangement joins TRBV6-4 to TRBJ2-2; D is ambiguous. Germline values: CDR1 MRHNA, CDR2 SNTAGT. The V end was cut by 2 bases, the J end by 5 bases, with 9 bases between. CDR3 length: 14 amino acids. The CDR3 nucleotides read TGTGCCAGCAGTGACGGAGAAAGTACCGGGGAGCTGTTTTTT. It yields the protein CASSDGESTGELFF.

The chain links TRBV7-8 to TRBJ1-2; D is uncertain. CDR1 and CDR2 from the germline V gene are SGHVS and FQNEAQ. V dropped 7 bases and J dropped 4 bases, with 16 bases sitting between them. The CDR3 extends over 14 amino acids. In DNA, the CDR3 is TGTGCCAGCACCCCTAGCCAGGTGGCCTATGGCTACACCTTC. Its protein product is CASTPSQVAYGYTF.

The V and J genes are TRBV14 and TRBJ2-3, with a possible D match to TRBD2 (5 bases). Germline loops: CDR1 SGHDN, CDR2 FVKESK. V gave up 4 bases and J gave up 6 bases, with 14 bases separating them. The length of the CDR3 is 14 residues. CDR3 bases: TGTGCCAGCAGCCCCGGACTTGGTTGGGATACGCAGTATTTT. Residues: CASSPGLGWDTQYF.

The V gene is TRBV30, the J gene TRBJ1-2; unclear D gene. Trimming pared 4 bases from V and 3 bases from J, leaving 12 bases between. Looked up from germline, CDR1 is GTSNPN and CDR2 is SVGIG (reference sequence). CDR3 length equals 13 residues. DNA for the CDR3: TGTGCCTGGATCCGCGGGCGCGACTATGGCTACACCTTC. Protein sequence: CAWIRGRDYGYTF.

Written as DNA, the CDR3 is TGTGCCAGCAGCTTCTCTGCTAGCGGGAGTGGGAGCTCCTACAATGAGCAGTTCTTC. It yields the protein CASSFSASGSGSSYNEQFF. V is TRBV5-8 and J is TRBJ2-1; 10 bases agree with TRBD2. The CDR3 is 19 amino acids. The germline gives CDR1 SGHTS, CDR2 YDEGEE. V lost 2 bases to trimming and J lost 0 bases; unmatched junction nucleotides: 11.

J is TRBJ1-1 and V is TRBV2; D possibly corresponds to TRBD1 (5 bases). Trimming stripped 7 bases from V and 1 base from J, with 13 bases between. Germline V gene lookup returns CDR1 SNHLY and CDR2 FYNNEI. The CDR3 is 14 residues long. The CDR3 DNA sequence: TGTGCCAGCAACCCGGACACGAAGAACACTGAAGCTTTCTTT. Translating it yields CASNPDTKNTEAFF.

The J gene is TRBJ2-3, the V gene TRBV7-2; 8 bases map to TRBD2. Per germline, CDR1 SGHTA and CDR2 FQGNSA. V lost 7 bases to trimming and J lost 3 bases; unmatched junction nucleotides: 15. The CDR3 consists of 17 residues. The CDR3 DNA reads as TGTGCCAGCAACCCCACTTGGGCGGGAGGTACTACAGATACGCAGTATTTT. Translating it yields CASNPTWAGGTTDTQYF.

V is TRBV28 and J is TRBJ2-1; perhaps TRBD2 as D (5 bases). The germline V and J ends were trimmed by 11 bases and 4 bases, with 12 bases remaining between them. CDR1 is MDHEN, CDR2 SYDVKM, per germline. There are 12 residues in the CDR3. CDR3 sequence (DNA): TGTGCCGCAAGCGGAGCTTACAATGAGCAGTTCTTC. Amino acid sequence: CAASGAYNEQFF.

The chain joins TRBV6-6 to TRBJ1-1; the D is unclear. The ends were cut back, 6 bases at V and 3 bases at J, with 17 bases in the middle. There are 15 residues in the CDR3. Germline values: CDR1 MNHNY, CDR2 SVGAGI (reference sequence). CDR3 in amino acids: CASRTSREGDTEAFF. The CDR3 DNA reads as TGTGCCAGCAGGACCAGTCGGGAGGGAGACACTGAAGCTTTCTTT.

V usage is TRBV6-5 and J usage is TRBJ1-1; TRBD1 agrees at 7 bases. The germline gives CDR1 MNHEY, CDR2 SVGAGI. Trimming cost V 5 bases and J 6 bases; bases outside gene matches: 6. CDR3 size: 13 residues. The CDR3 region has the DNA TGTGCCAGCAGTCCTCAGACAGGGCCTGAAGCTTTCTTT. Translating gives CASSPQTGPEAFF.

This chain connects TRBV7-8 to TRBJ2-4; 9 positions agree with TRBD1. CDR3 size: 16 residues. The V segment lost 4 bases and the J segment 0 bases; nucleotides outside the gene matches: 4. Germline CDR1 reads SGHVS; CDR2 reads FQNEAQ. The CDR3 here is CASSSGQGTAKNIQYF. CDR3 nucleotides: TGTGCCAGCAGCTCGGGACAGGGTACAGCCAAAAACATTCAGTACTTC.

The chain employs TRBV4-3 and TRBJ2-2; 7 positions agree with TRBD1. CDR3 length: 20 residues. The V segment lost 0 bases and the J segment 4 bases; nucleotides outside the gene matches: 17. CDR1 LGHNA and CDR2 YSLEER come from the germline V gene. The CDR3 reads CASSQDPSDRLLKSTGELFF. As DNA, the CDR3 is TGCGCCAGCAGCCAAGATCCCTCGGACAGGCTACTGAAAAGCACCGGGGAGCTGTTTTTT.

The rearrangement links TRBV30 to TRBJ2-7; 8 bases align to TRBD2. This CDR3 is 18 amino acids long. V dropped 4 bases and J dropped 2; count of bases not matched to a gene: 19. Germline assignment: CDR1 GTSNPN and CDR2 SVGIG (reference sequence). The CDR3 DNA follows: TGTGCCTGGACTCCTGACCGGACTAGCCGGTCATCCACCTACGAGCAGTACTTC. Its translation is CAWTPDRTSRSSTYEQYF.

The chain recombines TRBV7-2 with TRBJ1-2; 8 positions agree with TRBD1. CDR3 length equals 14 residues. CDR1 is SGHTA, CDR2 FQGNSA, per germline. V was pared by 1 base and J by 7 bases, with 5 bases of the junction left unmatched. DNA of the CDR3: TGTGCCAGCAGCTTAGTCCAGGGGGCGCGTGGCTACACCTTC. It is translated as CASSLVQGARGYTF.

The chain combines TRBV18 with TRBJ2-3; 8 bases fit TRBD2. With 6 bases clipped from V and 3 bases from J, the junction kept 8 bases outside the gene matches. The germline V gene has CDR1 KGHSH and CDR2 LQKENI. This CDR3 has 15 amino acids. CDR3 amino acids: CASSLMTGGTDTQYF. CDR3 sequence (DNA): TGTGCCAGCTCCCTTATGACGGGAGGGACAGATACGCAGTATTTT.

The chain links TRBV6-1 to TRBJ2-7; 8 nucleotides align to TRBD2. Trimming took 0 bases from V and 0 from J; bases not matched to a gene: 4. The CDR3 contains 16 residues. The germline CDR1 and CDR2 sequences are MNHNS and SASEGT. The CDR3, as DNA: TGTGCCAGCAGTGAAGCGCTAGCGGGCCTCTCCTACGAGCAGTACTTC. Protein product: CASSEALAGLSYEQYF.

This chain joins TRBV2 and TRBJ2-7; 9 nucleotides line up with TRBD1. There are 14 residues in the CDR3. Germline V gene lookup returns CDR1 SNHLY and CDR2 FYNNEI. Trimming removed 8 bases from V and 4 bases from J; junction bases left unmatched: 9. The CDR3 region is CASYPGTGNYEQYF. The CDR3 nucleotides are TGTGCCAGCTACCCCGGGACAGGGAATTACGAGCAGTACTTC.

The chain combines TRBV7-9 with TRBJ2-1; the D gene is possibly TRBD2 (5 bases). This CDR3 spans 14 amino acids. With 5 bases removed from V and 2 bases from J, the gap between germline ends came to 10 bases. CDR1 and CDR2 from the germline V gene are SEHNR and FQNEAQ (reference sequence). Here the CDR3 reads CASSPPGAYNEQFF. The CDR3 DNA reads as TGTGCCAGCAGCCCCCCCGGGGCCTACAATGAGCAGTTCTTC.

V is TRBV6-5 and J is TRBJ1-4; maybe TRBD1 (5 bases). Trimming removed 6 bases from V and 3 bases from J, with 11 bases in between. The CDR3 length is 14 residues. Germline CDR1 is MNHEY and CDR2 is SVGAGI. The DNA of the CDR3 is TGTGCCAGCAGGAACGGGGGGGCTAATGAAAAACTGTTTTTT. This translates into CASRNGGANEKLFF.

The CDR3 reads CASGMTSTETQYF. The CDR3 coding sequence is TGTGCCAGCGGAATGACTAGCACAGAGACCCAGTACTTC. The V and J genes are TRBV5-4 and TRBJ2-5, with 7 bases matching TRBD2. CDR1 is SGHNT and CDR2 is YYREEE in the germline V gene (reference sequence). J lost 4 bases, V lost 7 bases, and 7 bases had no gene match. The CDR3 has 13 residues. The full variable domain, rest sourced from reference TRBV5-4 and TRBJ2-5, is ETGVTQSPTHLIKTRGQQVTLRCSSQSGHNTVSWYQQALGQGPQFIFQYYREEENGRGNFPPRFSGLQFPNYSSELNVNALELDDSALYLCASGMTSTETQYFGPGTRLLVL.